The next 22 T cell receptor beta chains were all read from a single sample in a study of T cells in Graves' hyperthyroidism and ophthalmopathy. Researchers took RNA transcripts and amplified the TCR beta CDR3 regions from them. TCR CDR3 underwent first-round RT-PCR with the HTBI primer set. Via MiXCR, TCRdb re-called the multiplex PCR reads, giving one row per CDR3 protein. In the table there are 600,000 to 750,000 distinct CDR3 sequences, around 16% of which are singletons. The material sequenced was blood. The receptors here all came from a man over 45 with Graves' hyperthyroidism.

This clonotype was counted at least ten times. The V and J genes are TRBV27 and TRBJ2-1, with a weak D call TRBD2 (6 bases). Germline CDR1 is MNHEY and CDR2 is SMNVEV (reference sequence). V lost 4 bases and J 7 bases, leaving 17 bases between the germline ends. The CDR3 contains 15 residues. CDR3 sequence: CASSYLEGAGNEQFF. As DNA, the CDR3 is TGTGCCAGCAGTTATTTGGAAGGGGCGGGGAATGAGCAGTTCTTC.

This clonotype was counted between two and nine times. The chain combines TRBV20-1 with TRBJ2-5; D possibly corresponds to TRBD2 (6 bases). The CDR3 is 15 amino acids. The germline V and J ends were trimmed by 0 bases and 4 bases, with 15 bases remaining between them. CDR1 and CDR2 (germline): DFQATT, SNEGSKA (reference sequence). The CDR3: CSARDLGGFGETQYF. The CDR3 nucleotides read TGCAGTGCTAGAGATCTCGGGGGATTTGGAGAGACCCAGTACTTC.

In its sample, this clonotype was seen many times. The V gene is TRBV27, the J gene TRBJ2-7, with 7 positions matching TRBD2. This CDR3 is built from 16 residues. The germline CDR1 and CDR2 sequences are MNHEY and SMNVEV (reference sequence). The V segment lost 4 bases and the J segment 0 bases; nucleotides outside the gene matches: 9. The CDR3: CASSSQTSPSSYEQYF. The CDR3 DNA follows: TGTGCCAGCAGTTCACAGACTAGCCCGAGCTCCTACGAGCAGTACTTC.

This chain joins TRBV10-3 and TRBJ1-4, with a tentative D call TRBD1 (5 bases). This CDR3 has 13 amino acids. Between the trimmed V and J ends, which lost 6 bases and 4 bases, there was a span of 9 bases. Germline V lookup: CDR1 ENHRY, CDR2 SYGVKD. The CDR3 DNA reads as TGTGCCATCAGCCGGGGGAATAATGAAAAACTGTTTTTT. Its protein is CAISRGNNEKLFF.

The sample holds many counts of this clonotype. The chain has TRBV2 and TRBJ2-3; D may be TRBD1 (6 bases). Trimming left V 6 bases short and J 3 bases short, with 19 bases between. CDR1 and CDR2 from the germline V gene are SNHLY and FYNNEI. This CDR3 is built from 16 residues. Written as DNA, the CDR3 is TGTGCCAGCAGGGACCCCAGGGGTGTGTTGACAGATACGCAGTATTTT. Translated, it gives CASRDPRGVLTDTQYF.

On this clonotype itself: This may be a read error: a much more frequent sequence differs by one nucleotide. The chain joins TRBV27 to TRBJ2-1; D gene uncertain. Germline-derived CDR1 and CDR2 are MNHEY and SMNVEV (reference sequence). CDR3 length: 15 amino acids. The CDR3 bases are TGTGCCAGCAGTTCCCGTATTACCTCCTGCAATGAGCAGTTCTTC. Its translation: CASSSRITSCNEQFF.

To note about this clonotype: Just one base apart from a much larger clone, this may be a read error. The rearrangement joins TRBV10-3 to TRBJ2-3; D could derive from TRBD1 or TRBD2 (5 bases each). From germline, CDR1 is ENHRY and CDR2 SYGVKD. Between the trimmed V and J ends, which lost 8 bases and 2 bases, there was a span of 23 bases. There are 17 residues in the CDR3. CDR3 amino acids: CAIGNSGTSLPTDTQYF. Written as DNA, the CDR3 is TGTGCCATCGGAAACTCCGGGACCTCGCTACCCACAGATACGCAGTATTTT.

V and J are TRBV20-1 and TRBJ1-1; no firm D call. CDR1 and CDR2 (germline): DFQATT, SNEGSKA (reference sequence). V lost 0 bases to trimming and J lost 1 base, with 6 bases between them. The CDR3 has 13 residues. CDR3 DNA sequence: TGCAGTGCTAGAGAGCCCGGGAACACTGAAGCTTTCTTT. As protein: CSAREPGNTEAFF.

Of note for this clonotype: This may stem from a read error, because a much larger clone lies one nucleotide away. The chain recombines TRBV3-1 with TRBJ2-2, with TRBD2 matching over 8 bases. Germline loops: CDR1 LGHDT, CDR2 YNNKEL (reference sequence). This CDR3 has 15 residues. Here the CDR3 reads CASGQGLAYTGELFF. The CDR3, as DNA: TGTGCCAGCGGCCAAGGACTAGCTTACACCGGGGAGCTGTTTTTT.

In this sample, this clonotype turned up many times. CDR3 in amino acids: CASSPPGQGYKNIQYF. The CDR3 DNA is TGTGCCAGCAGCCCACCGGGACAGGGATACAAAAACATTCAGTACTTC. The V gene is TRBV11-2, the J gene TRBJ2-4; TRBD1 matches at 9 bases. The germline V gene has CDR1 SGHAT and CDR2 FQNNGV. The V segment lost 5 bases and the J segment 3 bases; nucleotides outside the gene matches: 8. The CDR3 has 16 amino acids.

This clonotype was counted at least ten times. The chain combines TRBV14 with TRBJ2-7; possibly TRBD2 for D (6 bases). V lost 0 bases, J lost 0 bases, and 33 bases lay in between. The CDR3 is 23 residues long. Per the germline V gene, CDR1 is SGHDN and CDR2 is FVKESK. The CDR3 spells CASSQERESTPYIWRARSYEQYF. The DNA of the CDR3 is TGTGCCAGCAGCCAAGAAAGGGAGTCGACTCCCTACATCTGGAGGGCGCGCTCCTACGAGCAGTACTTC.

The chain recombines TRBV7-9 with TRBJ1-5, with D possibly matching TRBD1 (5 bases). The germline V and J ends were trimmed by 3 bases and 11 bases, with 11 bases remaining between them. The CDR3 covers 12 residues. CDR1 and CDR2 from the germline V gene are SEHNR and FQNEAQ (reference sequence). For the CDR3, the DNA is TGTGCCAGCAGCTTGGGGGAGGCAGCCCAGCATTTT. Translating it yields CASSLGEAAQHF. Drawing the rest from reference TRBV7-9 and TRBJ1-5, the complete variable domain is DTGVSQNPRHKITKRGQNVTFRCDPISEHNRLYWYRQTLGQGPEFLTYFQNEAQLEKSRLLSDRFSAERPKGSFSTLEIQRTEQGDSAMYLCASSLGEAAQHFGDGTRLSIL.

This clonotype was seen repeatedly, ten times or more. J is TRBJ2-3 and V is TRBV20-1, with 8 bases lining up with TRBD2. The trim removed 8 bases at V and 0 bases at J, leaving 4 bases unmatched. CDR1 and CDR2 from the germline V gene are DFQATT and SNEGSKA (reference sequence). The CDR3 contains 13 residues. CDR3 amino acids: CSLSGESTDTQYF. CDR3 in DNA: TGCAGTCTTAGCGGGGAAAGCACAGATACGCAGTATTTT.

At least ten counts were recorded for this clonotype. The chain couples TRBV2 to TRBJ1-5, with 9 bases lining up with TRBD1. Germline CDR1 is SNHLY and CDR2 is FYNNEI. Trimming cost V 3 bases and J 6 bases; bases outside gene matches: 3. The CDR3 has 14 residues. The CDR3 bases are TGTGCCAGCAGTGAGGACAGGGGTTCTCAGCCCCAGCATTTT. Protein: CASSEDRGSQPQHF.

This clonotype was seen at least ten times. The CDR3 region is CASSLGRAILSNQPQHF. CDR3 coding DNA: TGTGCCAGCAGCTTAGGCCGGGCCATATTGAGCAATCAGCCCCAGCATTTT. The gene calls are TRBV7-8 and TRBJ1-5, with no clear D. CDR3 length: 17 residues. The V end was cut by 1 base, the J end by 1 base, with 14 bases between. Germline CDR1 SGHVS, CDR2 FQNEAQ.

V and J are TRBV6-1 and TRBJ2-3, with TRBD2 matching over 11 bases. Per germline, CDR1 MNHNS and CDR2 SASEGT. After removal of 7 bases from V and 5 bases from J, the junction contained 2 bases not matched to a gene. The CDR3 is 13 amino acids. The CDR3 coding sequence is TGTGCCAGCATACTAGCGGGAGTAGATACGCAGTATTTT. It codes for CASILAGVDTQYF.

This clonotype was observed at least ten times. A read error may account for a junction end that differs from germline. CDR3 coding DNA: TGTGCTAGCAGCTTAGTTGCCCAAGAGACCCAGTACTTC. This codes for CASSLVAQETQYF. V usage is TRBV7-7 and J usage is TRBJ2-5; no clear D gene. There are 13 residues in the CDR3. Germline CDR1 SSHAT, CDR2 FNYEAQ (reference sequence). Full variable domain (rest looked up from reference TRBV7-7 and TRBJ2-5): GAGVSQSPRYKVTKRGQDVTLRCDPISSHATLYWYQQALGQGPEFLTYFNYEAQPDKSGLPSDRFSAERPEGSISTLTIQRTEQRDSAMYRCASSLVAQETQYFGPGTRLLVL.

This clonotype has at least ten counts. The rearrangement links TRBV7-8 to TRBJ2-7; D is perhaps TRBD2 (5 bases). This CDR3 contains 14 residues. Between the trimmed V and J ends, which lost 3 bases and 0 bases, there was a span of 9 bases. Germline V gives CDR1 SGHVS, CDR2 FQNEAQ. The CDR3 protein is CASSLRASSYEQYF. CDR3 coding DNA: TGTGCCAGCAGCTTGAGGGCTAGCTCCTACGAGCAGTACTTC. Based on the CDR3 plus reference TRBV7-8 and TRBJ2-7, the full variable domain is GAGVSQSPRYKVAKRGQDVALRCDPISGHVSLFWYQQALGQGPEFLTYFQNEAQLDKSGLPSDRFFAERPEGSVSTLKIQRTQQEDSAVYLCASSLRASSYEQYFGPGTRLTVT.

This clonotype has a handful of counts. The CDR3 sequence: CSVARTSGRTGANVLTF. The CDR3 coding sequence is TGCAGCGTTGCCCGGACTAGCGGGAGGACTGGGGCCAACGTCCTGACTTTC. The rearrangement links TRBV29-1 to TRBJ2-6; the match to TRBD2 covers 14 bases. The ends lost 4 bases at V and 2 bases at J; junction bases unmatched: 4. This CDR3 spans 17 amino acids. Germline V CDR1 and CDR2: SQVTM, ANQGSEA.

In this sample, this clonotype turned up many times. The V gene is TRBV28, the J gene TRBJ2-5; TRBD2 might be the D (5 bases). Deletions cut 7 bases from V and 5 bases from J, with 20 bases between. The CDR3 contains 15 residues. Germline CDR1 is MDHEN and CDR2 is SYDVKM. The CDR3 sequence is CASMAEGSTWETQYF. The DNA for the CDR3 is TGTGCCAGCATGGCTGAGGGCAGTACCTGGGAGACCCAGTACTTC. The variable domain in full, with the rest retrieved from reference TRBV28 and TRBJ2-5, is DVKVTQSSRYLVKRTGEKVFLECVQDMDHENMFWYRQDPGLGLRLIYFSYDVKMKEKGDIPEGYSVSREKKERFSLILESASTNQTSMYLCASMAEGSTWETQYFGPGTRLLVL.

The chain uses TRBV29-1 and TRBJ1-5; D is uncertain. V lost 6 bases, J lost 0 bases, and 12 bases lay in between. The V gene's germline CDR1 is SQVTM and CDR2 ANQGSEA. CDR3 length equals 14 residues. This CDR3 reads CSVLLYDSNQPQHF. The CDR3 DNA is TGCAGCGTCCTCCTCTACGATAGCAATCAGCCCCAGCATTTT.

J is TRBJ2-3 and V is TRBV3-1; 9 bases are shared with TRBD2. Trimming took 1 base from V and 2 from J; bases not matched to a gene: 4. This CDR3 contains 16 residues. The germline V gene has CDR1 LGHDT and CDR2 YNNKEL (reference sequence). The CDR3 DNA is TGTGCCAGCAGCCAAGGACTAGCGGAGATCACAGATACGCAGTATTTT. Protein: CASSQGLAEITDTQYF.